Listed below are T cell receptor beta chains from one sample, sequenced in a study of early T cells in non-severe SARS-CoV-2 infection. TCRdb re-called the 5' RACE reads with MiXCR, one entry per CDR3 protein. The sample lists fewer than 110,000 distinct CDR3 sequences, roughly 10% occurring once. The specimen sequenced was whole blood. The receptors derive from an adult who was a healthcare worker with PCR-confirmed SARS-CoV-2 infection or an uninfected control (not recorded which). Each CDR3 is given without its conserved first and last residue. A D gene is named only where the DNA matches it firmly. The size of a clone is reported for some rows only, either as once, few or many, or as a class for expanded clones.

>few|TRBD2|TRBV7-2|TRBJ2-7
ASSWGTSGRAVPPYEQY
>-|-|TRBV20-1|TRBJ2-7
SARRGYEQY
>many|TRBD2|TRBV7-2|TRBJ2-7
ASSLGAGTSAYEQY
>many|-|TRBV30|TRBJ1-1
AWERRSSEAF
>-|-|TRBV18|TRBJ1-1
ASFARFGTEAF
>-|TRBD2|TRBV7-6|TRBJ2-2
ASSLGSGSSRELF
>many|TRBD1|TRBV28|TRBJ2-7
ASSLATGVSSYEQY
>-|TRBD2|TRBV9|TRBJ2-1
ASSVVGSGNEQF
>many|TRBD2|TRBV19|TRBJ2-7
ASSPSGNYEQY
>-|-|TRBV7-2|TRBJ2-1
ASSLVRQDSQF
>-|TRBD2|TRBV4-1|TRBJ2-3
ASSQLAGGSTDTQY
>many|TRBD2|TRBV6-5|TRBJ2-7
ASSYSIAGATYEQY
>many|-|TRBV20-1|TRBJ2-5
SASSGQETQY
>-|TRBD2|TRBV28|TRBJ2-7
ALGLAGGVGEQY
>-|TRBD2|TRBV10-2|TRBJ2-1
ASTRTSGSVGEQF
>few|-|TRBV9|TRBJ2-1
ASSGGSRGYNEQF
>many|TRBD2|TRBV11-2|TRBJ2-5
ASSLELSGSGTQY